Following are 17 T cell receptor beta chains from one sample sequenced in a study of blood T cell repertoires in COVID-19. Produced via immunoSEQ multiplex PCR; TCRdb's table is partial and in-frame only. Of 350,000 to 500,000 clones in the sample, around nine tenths were seen once. Sequencing was performed on PBMCs or T cells enriched from blood (not recorded which). The receptors here all came from a woman aged 18-29 years who had been exposed to COVID-19.

The gene calls are TRBV4-3 and TRBJ1-1, with D unclear. CDR1 is LGHNA and CDR2 is YSLEER in the germline V gene. This CDR3 has 14 residues. Trimming removed 0 bases at V and 1 base at J, with 6 bases between. The CDR3 DNA sequence: TGCGCCAGCAGCCAAGATCATCCGAACACTGAAGCTTTCTTT. Translation: CASSQDHPNTEAFF.

This clone was observed a handful of times. The J gene is TRBJ2-7, the V gene TRBV7-9; D not resolved. There are 16 residues in the CDR3. The germline CDR1 and CDR2 sequences are SEHNR and FQNEAQ (reference sequence). V lost 1 base and J 3 bases, leaving 16 bases between the germline ends. The CDR3 protein is CASSLVGSMGHYEQYF. CDR3 DNA sequence: TGTGCCAGCAGCTTAGTCGGCAGTATGGGCCACTACGAGCAGTACTTC.

V and J are TRBV29-1 and TRBJ1-2, with a weak D call TRBD1 (6 bases). The CDR3 is made up of 11 amino acids. Germline loops: CDR1 SQVTM, CDR2 ANQGSEA. Trimming stripped 3 bases from V and 4 bases from J, with 6 bases between. CDR3: CSVDRGYGYTF. CDR3 nucleotides: TGCAGCGTTGACAGGGGCTATGGCTACACCTTC.

This rearrangement joins TRBV7-2 to TRBJ1-4; possibly TRBD1 for D (5 bases). Germline CDR1 is SGHTA and CDR2 is FQGNSA. The ends were cut back, 1 base at V and 5 bases at J, with 11 bases in the middle. The CDR3 contains 15 residues. The CDR3: CASSLVSAGNEKLFF. The CDR3 DNA is TGTGCCAGCAGCTTAGTGTCGGCAGGGAATGAAAAACTGTTTTTT.

The chain carries TRBV7-9 and TRBJ1-1; no clear D gene. The germline CDR1 and CDR2 sequences are SEHNR and FQNEAQ (reference sequence). The CDR3 is 12 residues long. Trimming pared 4 bases from V and 4 bases from J, leaving 7 bases between. The CDR3 DNA is TGTGCCAGCAGCTCGGGGATCACTGAAGCTTTCTTT. This translates into CASSSGITEAFF.

V is TRBV28 and J is TRBJ1-1, with D possibly TRBD1 on 6 matching bases. This CDR3 is built from 16 residues. Germline V gives CDR1 MDHEN, CDR2 SYDVKM. Trimming pared 9 bases from V and 0 bases from J, leaving 20 bases between. The CDR3 DNA sequence: TGTGCCAGTATTGACTTCGACAGGTACTTGAACACTGAAGCTTTCTTT. Its protein product is CASIDFDRYLNTEAFF.

This chain connects TRBV10-3 to TRBJ1-3, with 12 positions matching TRBD1. This CDR3 region has 16 residues. J was trimmed by 4 bases and V by 8 bases; bases with no gene match: 9. Germline-derived CDR1 and CDR2 are ENHRY and SYGVKD. The CDR3 nucleotides are TGTGCCATCGGGGCTGGGACAGGGGGCGCAGGAAACACCATATATTTT. Translating it yields CAIGAGTGGAGNTIYF.

The J gene is TRBJ2-1, the V gene TRBV7-9; 13 bases agree with TRBD2. V lost 1 base and J lost 7; bases outside the gene matches: 4. The CDR3 totals 16 residues. Germline lookup yields CDR1 SEHNR and CDR2 FQNEAQ (reference sequence). CDR3 bases: TGTGCCAGCAGCTTAGAACTAGCGGGAGGGTCAAATGAGCAGTTCTTC. This gives the protein CASSLELAGGSNEQFF.

The CDR3 protein is CASSQRLADHELAKNIQYF. The CDR3, as DNA: TGTGCCAGCAGCCAAAGACTAGCGGACCACGAACTAGCCAAAAACATTCAGTACTTC. This sequence joins TRBV4-2 and TRBJ2-4; 9 nucleotides align to TRBD2. CDR3 length equals 19 residues. The V gene's germline CDR1 is LGHNA and CDR2 YNFKEQ. J lost 0 bases, V lost 2 bases, and 11 bases had no gene match.

This clone was counted only a few times. This chain connects TRBV28 to TRBJ1-5; 10 positions match TRBD1. The CDR3 sequence is 14 residues long. The V and J ends lost 3 bases and 7 bases, in that order; junction bases with no gene match: 3. Germline assignment: CDR1 MDHEN and CDR2 SYDVKM. In DNA, the CDR3 is TGTGCCAGCAGTTTGGACAGGGGGTTCCAGCCCCAGCATTTT. Its protein product is CASSLDRGFQPQHF. The full variable domain, completed using reference TRBV28 and TRBJ1-5, is DVKVTQSSRYLVKRTGEKVFLECVQDMDHENMFWYRQDPGLGLRLIYFSYDVKMKEKGDIPEGYSVSREKKERFSLILESASTNQTSMYLCASSLDRGFQPQHFGDGTRLSIL.

The chain uses TRBV7-9 and TRBJ2-1, with 8 bases matching TRBD2. Germline V gene lookup returns CDR1 SEHNR and CDR2 FQNEAQ (reference sequence). The CDR3 is 18 amino acids. The V and J ends lost 4 bases and 4 bases, in that order; junction bases with no gene match: 15. The DNA of the CDR3 is TGTGCCAGCAGCTCCCCATCATCAAGGGGGACTAGATACAATGAGCAGTTCTTC. Amino acid sequence: CASSSPSSRGTRYNEQFF.

V gene TRBV5-1 combines with J gene TRBJ1-3; 8 bases match TRBD1. Germline CDR1 SGHRS, CDR2 YFSETQ. V gave up 1 base and J gave up 0 bases; unmatched junction bases: 6. The CDR3 runs to 17 residues. The CDR3 protein is CASSLTNGQGSGNTIYF. DNA for the CDR3: TGCGCCAGCAGCTTGACGAACGGACAGGGCTCTGGAAACACCATATATTTT.

J is TRBJ2-7 and V is TRBV4-1; 8 bases are a match to TRBD1. CDR1 and CDR2 (germline): MGHRA, YSYEKL. V lost 0 bases and J lost 7; bases outside the gene matches: 8. The CDR3 sequence is 15 residues long. The CDR3 DNA sequence: TGCGCCAGCAGCCAAGATCCCCGGACAGGGCGAGAGCAGTACTTC. It encodes CASSQDPRTGREQYF.

This clone was seen only once. The CDR3 DNA reads as TGTGCCAGCACGGATTCACCCCTCCACTTT. This sequence encodes CASTDSPLHF. The V call is TRBV27, the J call TRBJ1-6; D not resolved. Trimming took 7 bases from V and 8 from J, leaving 3 bases between them. From germline, CDR1 is MNHEY and CDR2 SMNVEV (reference sequence). This CDR3 region has 10 residues.

This chain links TRBV18 with TRBJ1-2; D is possibly TRBD1 (5 bases). From germline, CDR1 is KGHSH and CDR2 LQKENI. CDR3 length: 16 amino acids. Trimming removed 3 bases at V and 2 bases at J, with 16 bases between. The CDR3 coding sequence is TGTGCCAGCTCACCGATCCCAGGGAAGATCAACTATGGCTACACCTTC. It codes for CASSPIPGKINYGYTF.

This clone was seen just once. The chain is built from TRBV29-1 and TRBJ1-1, with a weak D call TRBD1 (5 bases). V lost 4 bases and J lost 3, with 12 bases in between. CDR1 is SQVTM and CDR2 is ANQGSEA in the germline V gene. The CDR3 consists of 13 residues. The CDR3 protein is CSVASGRDTEAFF. Written as DNA, the CDR3 is TGCAGCGTTGCATCAGGGAGGGACACTGAAGCTTTCTTT.

The chain links TRBV10-3 to TRBJ2-7; D is perhaps TRBD2 (5 bases). V shed 6 bases and J shed 4 bases, with 13 bases lying between them. Germline assignment: CDR1 ENHRY and CDR2 SYGVKD. The CDR3 consists of 13 residues. CDR3 protein: CAISDGMKYEQYF. Here the CDR3 DNA reads TGTGCCATCAGCGACGGGATGAAGTACGAGCAGTACTTC.